This passage covers 23 T cell receptor beta chains from one sample sequenced in a study of blood T cell repertoires in COVID-19. Sequencing used immunoSEQ multiplex PCR; TCRdb keeps in-frame clones, though not all of them. In the table there are around 130,000 clones, around 87% of which are singletons. The sample taken for sequencing was peripheral blood. Receptor source: a woman aged 45-59 years with acute or convalescent COVID-19.

The chain uses TRBV18 and TRBJ1-1, with D perhaps matching TRBD1 (6 bases). Trimming pared 6 bases from V and 7 bases from J, leaving 21 bases between. This CDR3 region has 15 residues. Germline V CDR1 and CDR2: KGHSH, LQKENI. The CDR3 coding sequence is TGTGCCAGCTCGCGCAGCCGAGGGACATCGGATGAAGCTTTCTTT. The encoded protein is CASSRSRGTSDEAFF.

The chain couples TRBV29-1 to TRBJ1-1; 7 nucleotides match TRBD1. The CDR3 loop spans 14 amino acids. The germline V gene has CDR1 SQVTM and CDR2 ANQGSEA. The J segment lost 1 base and the V segment lost 3 bases, leaving 5 bases of the junction unmatched. CDR3 region: CSVDRQGGNTEAFF. In DNA, the CDR3 is TGCAGCGTTGACCGACAGGGAGGGAACACTGAAGCTTTCTTT.

This rearrangement joins TRBV4-3 to TRBJ1-2; 8 nucleotides match TRBD1. The junction had 6 bases not matched to a gene; V was cut back by 1 base and J by 2 bases. The germline V gene has CDR1 LGHNA and CDR2 YSLEER. There are 16 residues in the CDR3. The CDR3 region is CASSQAPTGVNYGYTF. The CDR3 coding sequence is TGCGCCAGCAGCCAAGCCCCGACAGGGGTGAACTATGGCTACACCTTC.

This chain connects TRBV7-6 to TRBJ1-5; 7 nucleotides agree with TRBD1. CDR3 length equals 15 residues. The V gene's germline CDR1 is SGHVS and CDR2 FNYEAQ. Trimming at V came to 0 bases and at J to 6 bases, leaving 5 bases not matched to a gene. DNA for the CDR3: TGTGCCAGCAGCTTAGCGAGGGGGCCTGGTCAGCCCCAGCATTTT. This sequence encodes CASSLARGPGQPQHF.

This chain connects TRBV3-1 (or the pseudogene TRBV3-2) to TRBJ2-3, with 11 bases identical to TRBD2. Germline lookup yields CDR1 LGHDT and CDR2 YNNKEL (reference sequence). V lost 0 bases to trimming and J lost 2 bases; unmatched junction nucleotides: 4. The CDR3 contains 17 residues. This chain's CDR3 is CASSQDRLAGNTDTQYF. CDR3 sequence (DNA): TGTGCCAGCAGCCAAGATAGACTAGCGGGGAACACAGATACGCAGTATTTT.

This chain connects TRBV7-9 to TRBJ2-1, with D tentatively TRBD2 (6 bases). V lost 1 base to trimming and J lost 8 bases, with 12 bases between them. Looked up from germline, CDR1 is SEHNR and CDR2 is FQNEAQ (reference sequence). The CDR3 has 14 residues. Written as DNA, the CDR3 is TGTGCCAGCAGCTTAGGTGGGGGGTTGGATGAGCAGTTCTTC. Translation: CASSLGGGLDEQFF. Using reference TRBV7-9 and TRBJ2-1 for the parts outside the CDR3, the full variable domain is DTGVSQNPRHKITKRGQNVTFRCDPISEHNRLYWYRQTLGQGPEFLTYFQNEAQLEKSRLLSDRFSAERPKGSFSTLEIQRTEQGDSAMYLCASSLGGGLDEQFFGPGTRLTVL.

V usage is TRBV7-2 and J usage is TRBJ1-5; no reliable D call. The CDR3 runs 15 residues. Germline V gives CDR1 SGHTA, CDR2 FQGNSA. V lost 1 base to trimming and J lost 0 bases, with 7 bases between them. CDR3: CASSLGAYSNQPQHF. The CDR3 DNA is TGTGCCAGCAGCTTAGGAGCCTATAGCAATCAGCCCCAGCATTTT. The full variable domain, its missing parts supplied by reference TRBV7-2 and TRBJ1-5, is GAGVSQSPSNKVTEKGKDVELRCDPISGHTALYWYRQSLGQGLEFLIYFQGNSAPDKSGLPSDRFSAERTGGSVSTLTIQRTQQEDSAVYLCASSLGAYSNQPQHFGDGTRLSIL.

The chain employs TRBV27 and TRBJ1-2, with D perhaps TRBD1 (5 bases). The CDR3 is 14 residues long. CDR1 and CDR2 (germline): MNHEY, SMNVEV (reference sequence). V was cut by 3 bases and J by 4 bases, with 12 bases left in between. The CDR3 bases are TGTGCCAGCAGTTTCGGGGGGGAGGGCTATGGCTACACCTTC. It codes for CASSFGGEGYGYTF.

The chain combines TRBV9 with TRBJ2-2, with D tentatively TRBD1 (5 bases). Per germline, CDR1 SGDLS and CDR2 YYNGEE. This CDR3 has 15 residues. The V end lost 5 bases, the J end lost 5 bases, and 16 bases lay between the germline ends. The CDR3 DNA follows: TGTGCCAGCAGTTCAGGGATTCCGGTTACCGGGGAGCTGTTTTTT. Translation gives CASSSGIPVTGELFF.

The J gene is TRBJ1-2, the V gene TRBV7-9; D may be TRBD1 (6 bases). The CDR3 runs to 13 residues. Per germline, CDR1 SEHNR and CDR2 FQNEAQ (reference sequence). V was shortened by 5 bases and J by 2 bases, with 9 bases between the two germline ends. The CDR3 region is CASSKQGNYGYTF. The CDR3 region has the DNA TGTGCCAGCAGCAAACAGGGAAACTATGGCTACACCTTC.

This chain connects TRBV6-5 to TRBJ2-7, with D perhaps TRBD2 (6 bases). This CDR3 is built from 14 residues. V was pared by 7 bases and J by 1 base, with 14 bases between. CDR1 is MNHEY and CDR2 is SVGAGI in the germline V gene. The CDR3 protein is CASKPGLSSYEQYF. The CDR3 nucleotides are TGTGCCAGCAAACCGGGACTTTCGTCCTACGAGCAGTACTTC.

This clone was seen a handful of times. This chain uses TRBV19 with TRBJ2-3, with 10 bases matching TRBD2. Trimming at V came to 6 bases and at J to 0 bases, leaving 6 bases not matched to a gene. Germline loops: CDR1 LNHDA, CDR2 SQIVND (reference sequence). The CDR3 is 16 amino acids. This CDR3 is CASRSGRAGSTDTQYF. DNA of the CDR3: TGTGCCAGTAGGAGCGGGAGGGCCGGGAGCACAGATACGCAGTATTTT.

The rearrangement uses TRBV19 and TRBJ2-3; TRBD1 agrees at 8 bases. CDR1 and CDR2 (germline): LNHDA, SQIVND (reference sequence). The junction had 7 bases not matched to a gene; V was cut back by 5 bases and J by 0 bases. This CDR3 has 16 amino acids. The CDR3 here is CASSPYRGFSTDTQYF. In nucleotides, the CDR3 is TGTGCCAGTAGTCCCTACAGGGGGTTTAGCACAGATACGCAGTATTTT.

The chain joins TRBV6-5 to TRBJ2-7; TRBD1 aligns across 9 bases. This CDR3 has 14 amino acids. Germline V gene lookup returns CDR1 MNHEY and CDR2 SVGAGI. V shed 4 bases, J shed 5 bases, and the junction held 6 bases outside the gene matches. The DNA of the CDR3 is TGTGCCAGCAGTTCTGACAGGGGGTCTAACGAGCAGTACTTC. Residues: CASSSDRGSNEQYF.

Only a few counts were recorded for this clone. V gene TRBV7-9 combines with J gene TRBJ2-5, with 15 bases fitting TRBD2. In germline, CDR1 is SEHNR, CDR2 FQNEAQ (reference sequence). CDR3 size: 16 residues. The ends lost 5 bases at V and 2 bases at J; junction bases unmatched: 3. CDR3 sequence: CASSPGLAGGQETQYF. DNA for the CDR3: TGTGCCAGCAGCCCGGGACTAGCGGGAGGACAAGAGACCCAGTACTTC.

This clone was seen once. The rearrangement uses TRBV18 and TRBJ1-3; no clear D gene. The V end lost 5 bases, the J end lost 0 bases, and 11 bases lay between the germline ends. This CDR3 is built from 15 residues. Germline CDR1 KGHSH, CDR2 LQKENI. The CDR3 region has the DNA TGTGCCAGCTCAACCAGAATGATCTCTGGAAACACCATATATTTT. It encodes CASSTRMISGNTIYF.

The CDR3 DNA reads as TGTGCCACCAGAGCAGGGATGAACACTGAAGCTTTCTTT. Protein product: CATRAGMNTEAFF. J is TRBJ1-1 and V is TRBV24-1; D might be TRBD1 (5 bases). Trimming cost V 7 bases and J 0 bases, with 8 bases left between them. CDR3 length: 13 amino acids. Per germline, CDR1 KGHDR and CDR2 SFDVKD.

This clone was seen a handful of times. The gene calls are TRBV7-2 and TRBJ2-7; 8 bases match TRBD1. With 4 bases clipped from V and 3 bases from J, the junction kept 5 bases outside the gene matches. In germline, CDR1 is SGHTA, CDR2 FQGNSA. The CDR3 loop spans 14 amino acids. The CDR3 loop is CASSSWDRNYEQYF. In DNA form, the CDR3 reads TGTGCCAGCAGCTCCTGGGACAGGAACTACGAGCAGTACTTC. Variable domain in full (rest from reference TRBV7-2 and TRBJ2-7): GAGVSQSPSNKVTEKGKDVELRCDPISGHTALYWYRQSLGQGLEFLIYFQGNSAPDKSGLPSDRFSAERTGGSVSTLTIQRTQQEDSAVYLCASSSWDRNYEQYFGPGTRLTVT.

This clone has just one count. CDR3 protein: CASSQNGGGAYEQYF. CDR3 bases: TGTGCCAGCAGTCAGAATGGGGGAGGAGCCTACGAGCAGTACTTC. V and J are TRBV2 and TRBJ2-7; D perhaps matches TRBD2 (6 bases). CDR1 and CDR2 (germline): SNHLY, FYNNEI. Deletions cut 5 bases from V and 2 bases from J, with 16 bases between. The CDR3 extends over 15 amino acids.

This clone was counted a single time. This chain links TRBV7-2 with TRBJ2-3; D perhaps matches TRBD1 (5 bases). The V end lost 8 bases, the J end lost 1 base, and 10 bases lay between the germline ends. The CDR3 is made up of 13 amino acids. Per germline, CDR1 SGHTA and CDR2 FQGNSA. The CDR3 spells CASPRDGTDTQYF. CDR3 DNA: TGTGCCAGCCCCAGGGATGGCACAGATACGCAGTATTTT.

The chain has TRBV21-1 and TRBJ1-1; TRBD1 is the table's D call, not checked against the DNA. TRBV21-1 is a recognized pseudogene. CDR3 length: 19 amino acids. CDR3 DNA: TGTGCCAGCAGCACCCTGTCCGGGACACCTTCTTGGGGGAACACTGAAGCTTTCTTT. Its translation: CASSTLSGTPSWGNTEAFF.

The DNA of the CDR3 is TGTGCCACCAGGGGGACTAGCGGAGCCGGGGAGCTGTTTTTT. Amino acids: CATRGTSGAGELFF. This rearrangement joins TRBV15 to TRBJ2-2; 11 nucleotides agree with TRBD2. CDR3 length equals 14 residues. Germline V CDR1 and CDR2: LNHNV, YYDKDF (reference sequence). The J segment lost 6 bases and the V segment lost 6 bases, leaving 3 bases of the junction unmatched.

J is TRBJ1-5 and V is TRBV11-2; tentative D call: TRBD1 (6 bases). Trimming took 3 bases from V and 4 from J, leaving 13 bases between them. The V gene's germline CDR1 is SGHAT and CDR2 FQNNGV. The CDR3 sequence is 15 residues long. CDR3 nucleotide sequence: TGTGCCAGCAGCTTGTCGGCAGGGGAAAATCAGCCCCAGCATTTT. Its protein product is CASSLSAGENQPQHF.